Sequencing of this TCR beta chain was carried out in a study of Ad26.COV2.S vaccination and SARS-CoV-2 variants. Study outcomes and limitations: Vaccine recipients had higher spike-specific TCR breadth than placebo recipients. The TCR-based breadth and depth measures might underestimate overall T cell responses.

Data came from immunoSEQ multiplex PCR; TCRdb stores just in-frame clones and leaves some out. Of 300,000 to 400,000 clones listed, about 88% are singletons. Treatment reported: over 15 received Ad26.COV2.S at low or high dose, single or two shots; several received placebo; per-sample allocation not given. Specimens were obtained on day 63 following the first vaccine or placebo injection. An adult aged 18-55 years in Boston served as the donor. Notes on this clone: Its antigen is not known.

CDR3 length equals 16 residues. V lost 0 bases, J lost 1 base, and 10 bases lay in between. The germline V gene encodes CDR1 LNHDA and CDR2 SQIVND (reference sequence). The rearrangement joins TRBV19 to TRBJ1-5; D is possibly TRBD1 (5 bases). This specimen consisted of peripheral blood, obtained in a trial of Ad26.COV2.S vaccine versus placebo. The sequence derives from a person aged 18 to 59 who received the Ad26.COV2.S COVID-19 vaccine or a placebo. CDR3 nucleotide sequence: TGTGCCAGTAGTATAGATGGGACGGTAAGCAATCAGCCCCAGCATTTT. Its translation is CASSIDGTVSNQPQHF.